This T cell receptor (beta chain) was identified during a study of tumor-infiltrating lymphocytes in localized non-small cell lung cancer. Remarks on this clone: Its cognate antigen is unknown.

Produced via immunoSEQ multiplex PCR; TCRdb's table is partial and in-frame only. This table has fewer than 20,000 clones, 70% to 75% appearing once. Study-wide points: Only some patients had TCR sequencing, depending on available tissue. No link was found between tumor T-cell fraction and recurrence-free survival.

The CDR3 covers 15 residues. Germline assignment: CDR1 SGHNT and CDR2 YYREEE (reference sequence). Deletions cut 0 bases from V and 3 bases from J, with 11 bases between. V is TRBV5-4 and J is TRBJ2-3; D possibly corresponds to TRBD1 (5 bases). This TCR came from a human donor with non-small cell lung cancer. Material: lung tumor tissue. CDR3 residues: CASSLDGQGTDTQYF. CDR3 DNA: TGTGCCAGCAGCTTGGACGGGCAGGGAACAGATACGCAGTATTTT.